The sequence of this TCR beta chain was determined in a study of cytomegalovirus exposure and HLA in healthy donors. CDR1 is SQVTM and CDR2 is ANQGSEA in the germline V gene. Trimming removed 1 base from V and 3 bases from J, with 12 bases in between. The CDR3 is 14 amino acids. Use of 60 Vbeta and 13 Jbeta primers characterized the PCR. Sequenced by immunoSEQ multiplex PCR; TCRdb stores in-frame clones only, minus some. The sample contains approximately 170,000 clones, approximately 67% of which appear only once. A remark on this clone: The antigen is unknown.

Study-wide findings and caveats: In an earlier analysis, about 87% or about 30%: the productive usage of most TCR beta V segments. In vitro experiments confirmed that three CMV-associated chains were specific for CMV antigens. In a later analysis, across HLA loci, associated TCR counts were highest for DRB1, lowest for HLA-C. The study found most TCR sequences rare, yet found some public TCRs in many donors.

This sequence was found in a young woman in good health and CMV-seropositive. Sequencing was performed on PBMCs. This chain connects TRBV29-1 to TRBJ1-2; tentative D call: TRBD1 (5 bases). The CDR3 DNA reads TGCAGCGTTGAAGTGGAGGGGTGGGACTATGGCTACACCTTC. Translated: CSVEVEGWDYGYTF.